The 32 T cell receptor beta chains reported below all come from one sample, sequenced in a study of control samples from healthy donors and cancer patients. Libraries were prepared by immunoSEQ multiplex PCR; TCRdb keeps only in-frame clonotypes and omits some of them. This sample has about 230,000 clones; approximately 80% occur once, and the top ten carry 13%. Sequenced: PBMCs. Every receptor here comes from a woman aged 60 to 75 with lung cancer.

The chain has TRBV24-1 and TRBJ2-1, with D possibly matching TRBD1 (5 bases). The CDR3 sequence is 12 residues long. Deletions cut 6 bases from V and 9 bases from J, with 11 bases between. Germline V lookup: CDR1 KGHDR, CDR2 SFDVKD. The CDR3: CATSPQGIEQFF. The CDR3 DNA reads TGTGCCACCAGTCCTCAGGGTATTGAGCAGTTCTTC.

The chain has TRBV19 and TRBJ1-1, with 7 bases matching TRBD1. Germline V gives CDR1 LNHDA, CDR2 SQIVND (reference sequence). The CDR3 has 16 residues. Trimming removed 3 bases from V and 1 base from J; junction bases left unmatched: 8. This chain's CDR3 is CASSIRQGGPNTEAFF. In DNA form, the CDR3 reads TGTGCCAGTAGTATTCGGCAGGGGGGTCCGAACACTGAAGCTTTCTTT. The full variable domain, with the rest looked up from reference TRBV19 and TRBJ1-1, is DGGITQSPKYLFRKEGQNVTLSCEQNLNHDAMYWYRQDPGQGLRLIYYSQIVNDFQKGDIAEGYSVSREKKESFPLTVTSAQKNPTAFYLCASSIRQGGPNTEAFFGQGTRLTVV.

This clone has a single count. The CDR3 region has the DNA TGCGCCAGCAGCGGGGGACAGACGAACACTGAAGCTTTCTTT. Translating it yields CASSGGQTNTEAFF. The chain combines TRBV5-1 with TRBJ1-1; 7 nucleotides align to TRBD1. The ends lost 4 bases at V and 1 base at J; junction bases unmatched: 4. The length of the CDR3 is 14 residues. Germline lookup yields CDR1 SGHRS and CDR2 YFSETQ.

The chain links TRBV6-6 to TRBJ2-1, with TRBD1 identical over 7 bases. Germline CDR1 reads MNHNY; CDR2 reads SVGAGI (reference sequence). The V segment lost 6 bases and the J segment 6 bases; nucleotides outside the gene matches: 11. This CDR3 comprises 15 residues. In DNA form, the CDR3 reads TGTGCCAGCAGACCTCCCGGGACAGAGGCCAATGAGCAGTTCTTC. It yields the protein CASRPPGTEANEQFF.

The CDR3 region has the DNA TGTGCCAGCAGTGACTCTGGGGGGCATGCAGATACGCAGTATTTT. Translating it yields CASSDSGGHADTQYF. V usage is TRBV6-4 and J usage is TRBJ2-3; D assignment may be TRBD1 or TRBD2 (6 bases each). The germline V gene has CDR1 MRHNA and CDR2 SNTAGT. V lost 0 bases, J lost 4 bases, and 11 bases lay in between. This CDR3 comprises 15 residues.

The genes are TRBV11-2 and TRBJ2-4, with D possibly matching TRBD1 (6 bases). V gave up 0 bases and J gave up 0 bases, with 9 bases separating them. Germline V gene data show CDR1 as SGHAT and CDR2 as FQNNGV. This CDR3 is 16 amino acids long. The CDR3 DNA reads as TGTGCCAGCAGCTTAGATACAGGGTTAGCCAAAAACATTCAGTACTTC. Amino acids: CASSLDTGLAKNIQYF.

The V gene is TRBV2, the J gene TRBJ2-7; 7 nucleotides align to TRBD1. Germline lookup yields CDR1 SNHLY and CDR2 FYNNEI. The V segment lost 4 bases and the J segment 5 bases; nucleotides outside the gene matches: 5. The CDR3 has 13 amino acids. The CDR3 sequence is CASSADREHEQYF. The CDR3 nucleotides read TGTGCCAGCAGTGCTGACAGGGAACACGAGCAGTACTTC.

This chain joins TRBV7-9 and TRBJ2-5; 8 bases fit TRBD1. With 5 bases clipped from V and 2 bases from J, the junction kept 7 bases outside the gene matches. CDR1 and CDR2 (germline): SEHNR, FQNEAQ (reference sequence). This CDR3 is 15 amino acids long. The CDR3 spells CASSRGQGPQETQYF. For the CDR3, the DNA is TGTGCCAGCAGCCGCGGACAGGGCCCGCAAGAGACCCAGTACTTC.

J is TRBJ2-7 and V is TRBV5-1; TRBD1 matches at 8 bases. The CDR3 covers 14 residues. V dropped 2 bases and J dropped 5; count of bases not matched to a gene: 6. From germline, CDR1 is SGHRS and CDR2 YFSETQ. This CDR3 is CASSLRDRGHEQYF. CDR3 coding DNA: TGCGCCAGCAGCTTAAGAGACAGGGGCCACGAGCAGTACTTC.

This sequence joins TRBV10-2 and TRBJ2-3; 8 nucleotides agree with TRBD2. Germline CDR1 reads WSHSY; CDR2 reads SAAADI. The CDR3 length is 16 residues. After removal of 5 bases from V and 2 bases from J, the junction contained 9 bases not matched to a gene. CDR3 nucleotides: TGCGCCAGCAGTATGGGGTCTAGCGGGTCCACAGATACGCAGTATTTT. Its translation is CASSMGSSGSTDTQYF.

The genes are TRBV7-3 and TRBJ1-1, with D possibly TRBD1 on 5 matching bases. The V gene lost 5 bases and the J gene lost 0 bases, with 10 bases spanning the gap. CDR1 is SGHTA and CDR2 is FQGTGA in the germline V gene. The CDR3 runs to 14 residues. CDR3 in amino acids: CASSPGLMNTEAFF. As DNA, the CDR3 is TGTGCCAGCAGCCCGGGACTGATGAACACTGAAGCTTTCTTT. Looking up the rest from reference TRBV7-3 and TRBJ1-1 gives the full variable domain: GAGVSQTPSNKVTEKGKYVELRCDPISGHTALYWYRQSLGQGPEFLIYFQGTGAADDSGLPNDRFFAVRPEGSVSTLKIQRTERGDSAVYLCASSPGLMNTEAFFGQGTRLTVV.

Comments on this clone: This sample also contains other DNA sequences that code for the same CDR3. The rearrangement links TRBV2 to TRBJ2-7; no clear D gene. CDR1 SNHLY and CDR2 FYNNEI come from the germline V gene. The CDR3 is 10 amino acids. Deletions cut 6 bases from V and 4 bases from J, with 4 bases between. In nucleotides, the CDR3 is TGTGCCAGCAGCGAATACGAGCAGTACTTC. Protein: CASSEYEQYF.

The sample holds many counts of this clone. The chain recombines TRBV29-1 with TRBJ2-7, with D possibly called TRBD1 or TRBD2 (5 bases each). The CDR3 spans 12 residues. Germline V lookup: CDR1 SQVTM, CDR2 ANQGSEA. CDR3 sequence: CEGLQGSYEQYF. As DNA, the CDR3 is TGCGAAGGACTTCAGGGCTCCTACGAGCAGTACTTC.

J is TRBJ2-3 and V is TRBV3-1 (or the pseudogene TRBV3-2), with no clear D. With 1 base removed from V and 4 bases from J, the gap between germline ends came to 9 bases. This CDR3 is built from 14 residues. Germline CDR1 reads LGHDT; CDR2 reads YNNKEL (reference sequence). CDR3 nucleotide sequence: TGTGCCAGCAGCCAAGCGTGGGTCCCAGATACGCAGTATTTT. Translated: CASSQAWVPDTQYF.

The chain combines TRBV24-1 with TRBJ1-1, with D maybe TRBD1 (6 bases). CDR1 KGHDR and CDR2 SFDVKD come from the germline V gene. V lost 4 bases and J 5 bases, leaving 10 bases between the germline ends. This CDR3 contains 13 residues. The CDR3 spells CATSDTTGTEAFF. The CDR3 DNA sequence: TGTGCCACCAGTGACACTACAGGGACTGAAGCTTTCTTT.

Remarks on this clone: Other DNA sequences of this sample code for an identical CDR3. CDR3 nucleotides: TGCGCCAGCAGCTTGAGCGGGGCGGGGAGCACAGATACGCAGTATTTT. Its translation: CASSLSGAGSTDTQYF. This chain joins TRBV5-1 and TRBJ2-3, with 7 nucleotides matching TRBD2. Trimming removed 1 base from V and 0 bases from J; junction bases left unmatched: 5. The CDR3 sequence is 16 residues long. Germline lookup yields CDR1 SGHRS and CDR2 YFSETQ.

V is TRBV19 and J is TRBJ1-5; D is uncertain. Germline assignment: CDR1 LNHDA and CDR2 SQIVND (reference sequence). With 0 bases removed from V and 9 bases from J, the gap between germline ends came to 9 bases. The CDR3 runs 13 residues. CDR3 sequence reads: CASSIDPRRPQHF. The CDR3 coding sequence is TGTGCCAGTAGTATAGATCCCCGTAGGCCCCAGCATTTT. Supplemented by reference TRBV19 and TRBJ1-5, the full variable domain reads DGGITQSPKYLFRKEGQNVTLSCEQNLNHDAMYWYRQDPGQGLRLIYYSQIVNDFQKGDIAEGYSVSREKKESFPLTVTSAQKNPTAFYLCASSIDPRRPQHFGDGTRLSIL.

This sequence joins TRBV25-1 and TRBJ1-5; D unresolved. The CDR3 spans 13 residues. Germline V gene sequence: CDR1 MGHDK, CDR2 SYGVNS. V lost 5 bases, J lost 3 bases, and 8 bases lay in between. The DNA for the CDR3 is TGTGCCAGCAGTCCGGGATCCAATCAGCCCCAGCATTTT. It codes for CASSPGSNQPQHF.

The chain links TRBV7-9 to TRBJ2-6; D possibly corresponds to TRBD1 (5 bases). The CDR3 spans 16 residues. Trimming pared 2 bases from V and 2 bases from J, leaving 10 bases between. The V gene's germline CDR1 is SEHNR and CDR2 FQNEAQ (reference sequence). The CDR3: CASSLQGLPGANVLTF. CDR3 nucleotide sequence: TGTGCCAGCAGCTTACAGGGTCTGCCTGGGGCCAACGTCCTGACTTTC.

The chain combines TRBV3-1 (or the pseudogene TRBV3-2) with TRBJ2-6, with no clear D. CDR1 is LGHDT, CDR2 YNNKEL, per germline (reference sequence). Trimming shortened V by 4 bases and J by 1 base, and 5 bases separated the two germline ends. The CDR3 covers 14 residues. The CDR3 DNA reads TGTGCCAGCAGCCCCACATCTGGGGCCAACGTCCTGACTTTC. As protein: CASSPTSGANVLTF.

CDR3 amino acids: CASSSQAPTEAFF. For the CDR3, the DNA is TGTGCCAGCAGCAGCCAGGCTCCCACTGAAGCTTTCTTT. The chain joins TRBV5-4 to TRBJ1-1; D not certain. V was cut by 4 bases and J by 4 bases, with 11 bases left in between. The CDR3 is 13 amino acids. The germline CDR1 and CDR2 sequences are SGHNT and YYREEE (reference sequence).

This rearrangement joins TRBV27 to TRBJ2-1; the D is unclear. V dropped 5 bases and J dropped 8 bases, with 19 bases sitting between them. From germline, CDR1 is MNHEY and CDR2 SMNVEV (reference sequence). The CDR3 is made up of 15 amino acids. CDR3 amino acids: CASSEDPATRHEQFF. CDR3 bases: TGTGCCAGCAGTGAGGACCCAGCGACCCGGCATGAGCAGTTCTTC.

The chain combines TRBV11-3 with TRBJ2-1; perhaps TRBD2 as D (5 bases). This CDR3 is built from 15 residues. Germline V gene lookup returns CDR1 SGHNT and CDR2 YENEEA. Trimming removed 2 bases at V and 6 bases at J, with 14 bases between. CDR3 nucleotides: TGTGCCAGCAGCTTACGCGGGCCTGGGCTCAATGAGCAGTTCTTC. Translated: CASSLRGPGLNEQFF.

The V call is TRBV4-2, the J call TRBJ2-7, with D possibly TRBD2 on 6 matching bases. The germline V gene encodes CDR1 LGHNA and CDR2 YNFKEQ. With 0 bases removed from V and 6 bases from J, the gap between germline ends came to 9 bases. This CDR3 contains 13 residues. The CDR3 region has the DNA TGTGCCAGCAGCCAAGATCGGGGGTCCGAGCAGTACTTC. It encodes CASSQDRGSEQYF.

J is TRBJ1-3 and V is TRBV27; D is undetermined. The germline gives CDR1 MNHEY, CDR2 SMNVEV (reference sequence). V was trimmed by 5 bases and J by 2 bases, leaving 13 bases between them. CDR3 length equals 15 residues. Written as DNA, the CDR3 is TGTGCCAGCAGTAATCGAGGCCGGGCTGGAAACACCATATATTTT. It translates to CASSNRGRAGNTIYF.

The V call is TRBV5-1, the J call TRBJ2-7; D is unresolved. The CDR3 consists of 14 residues. With 0 bases removed from V and 2 bases from J, the gap between germline ends came to 9 bases. In germline, CDR1 is SGHRS, CDR2 YFSETQ. Written as DNA, the CDR3 is TGCGCCAGCAGCTTGGATCACGGACCCTACGAGCAGTACTTC. This encodes CASSLDHGPYEQYF.

The rearrangement uses TRBV28 and TRBJ2-1; 7 bases agree with TRBD1. The CDR3 is made up of 15 amino acids. CDR1 is MDHEN, CDR2 SYDVKM, per germline. V lost 6 bases and J lost 12; bases outside the gene matches: 17. The CDR3: CASSHRDSGRKVQFF. As DNA, the CDR3 is TGTGCCAGCAGCCACCGGGACAGCGGCCGAAAGGTGCAGTTCTTC.

This chain connects TRBV5-1 to TRBJ2-3; 14 positions agree with TRBD2. From germline, CDR1 is SGHRS and CDR2 YFSETQ. Trimming at V came to 4 bases and at J to 5 bases, leaving 3 bases not matched to a gene. The CDR3 loop spans 15 amino acids. CDR3 region: CASSHGLAGGDTQYF. The CDR3 DNA sequence: TGCGCCAGCAGCCATGGACTAGCGGGGGGAGATACGCAGTATTTT.

This clone has a handful of counts. This chain joins TRBV12-3 or TRBV12-4 and TRBJ1-1; the D is unclear. The CDR3 has 13 amino acids. Between the trimmed V and J ends, which lost 0 bases and 1 base, there was a span of 3 bases. CDR3 coding DNA: TGTGCCAGCAGTTTAGCGGAGAACACTGAAGCTTTCTTT. It is translated as CASSLAENTEAFF.

The J gene is TRBJ1-2, the V gene TRBV2; D call uncertain. CDR3 size: 12 residues. Germline V CDR1 and CDR2: SNHLY, FYNNEI. Deletions cut 7 bases from V and 2 bases from J, with 8 bases between. The DNA for the CDR3 is TGTGCCAGCAAAAAGGAGAACTATGGCTACACCTTC. Translation gives CASKKENYGYTF. The complete variable domain, with remaining parts taken from reference TRBV2 and TRBJ1-2, reads EPEVTQTPSHQVTQMGQEVILRCVPISNHLYFYWYRQILGQKVEFLVSFYNNEISEKSEIFDDQFSVERPDGSNFTLKIRSTKLEDSAMYFCASKKENYGYTFGSGTRLTVV.

The J gene is TRBJ2-7, the V gene TRBV20-1; tentative D call: TRBD1 (7 bases). Per the germline V gene, CDR1 is DFQATT and CDR2 is SNEGSKA (reference sequence). V shed 3 bases and J shed 5 bases, with 11 bases lying between them. This CDR3 spans 12 amino acids. The CDR3 sequence: CSASDREDEQYF. In DNA form, the CDR3 reads TGCAGTGCTAGTGACAGGGAGGACGAGCAGTACTTC.

The rearrangement joins TRBV11-2 to TRBJ2-7, with TRBD1 matching over 9 bases. The V gene end was trimmed by 5 bases and the J gene end by 5 bases; junction bases not matched to a gene: 10. The CDR3 has 15 residues. Germline V gene lookup returns CDR1 SGHAT and CDR2 FQNNGV. CDR3 protein: CASSRQTGGGNEQYF. CDR3 sequence (DNA): TGTGCCAGCAGCCGCCAGACAGGGGGAGGTAACGAGCAGTACTTC. The whole variable domain, filled in from reference TRBV11-2 and TRBJ2-7, reads EAGVAQSPRYKIIEKRQSVAFWCNPISGHATLYWYQQILGQGPKLLIQFQNNGVVDDSQLPKDRFSAERLKGVDSTLKIQPAKLEDSAVYLCASSRQTGGGNEQYFGPGTRLTVT.